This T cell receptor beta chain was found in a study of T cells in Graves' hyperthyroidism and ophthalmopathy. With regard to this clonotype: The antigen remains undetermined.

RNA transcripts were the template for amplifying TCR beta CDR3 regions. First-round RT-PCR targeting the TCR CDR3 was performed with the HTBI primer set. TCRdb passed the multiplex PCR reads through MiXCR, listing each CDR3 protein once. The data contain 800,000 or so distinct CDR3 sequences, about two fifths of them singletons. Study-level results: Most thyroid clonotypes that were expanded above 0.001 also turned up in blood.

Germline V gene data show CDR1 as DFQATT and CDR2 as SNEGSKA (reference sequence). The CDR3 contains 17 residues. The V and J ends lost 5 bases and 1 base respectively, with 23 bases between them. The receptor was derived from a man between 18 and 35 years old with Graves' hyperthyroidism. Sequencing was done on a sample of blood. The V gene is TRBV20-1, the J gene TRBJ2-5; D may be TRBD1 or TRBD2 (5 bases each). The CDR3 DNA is TGCAGTGCTTCTCCGGGACGGTGGACTCCAGGCCAAGAGACCCAGTACTTC. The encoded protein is CSASPGRWTPGQETQYF.